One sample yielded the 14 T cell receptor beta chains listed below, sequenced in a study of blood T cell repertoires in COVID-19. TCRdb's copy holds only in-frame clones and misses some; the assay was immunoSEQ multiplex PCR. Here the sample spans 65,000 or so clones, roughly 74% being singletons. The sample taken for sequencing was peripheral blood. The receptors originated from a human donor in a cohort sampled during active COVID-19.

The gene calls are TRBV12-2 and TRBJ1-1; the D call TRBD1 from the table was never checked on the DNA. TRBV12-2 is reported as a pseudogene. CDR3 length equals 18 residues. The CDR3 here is CASRLRTVRSGAEAEAFF. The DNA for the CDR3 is TGTGCAAGTCGCTTAAGGACCGTGAGATCAGGGGCCGAGGCTGAAGCTTTCTTT.

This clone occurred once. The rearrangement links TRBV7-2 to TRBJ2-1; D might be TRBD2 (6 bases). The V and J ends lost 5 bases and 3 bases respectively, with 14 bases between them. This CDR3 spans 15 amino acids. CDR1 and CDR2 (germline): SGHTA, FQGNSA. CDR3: CASSPVSGLYNEQFF. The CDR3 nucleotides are TGTGCCAGCAGCCCTGTCTCGGGACTCTACAATGAGCAGTTCTTC.

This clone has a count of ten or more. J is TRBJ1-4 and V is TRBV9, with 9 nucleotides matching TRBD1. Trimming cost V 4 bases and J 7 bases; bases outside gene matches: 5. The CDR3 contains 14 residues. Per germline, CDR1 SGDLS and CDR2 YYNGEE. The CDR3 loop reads CASSLTGGVEKLFF. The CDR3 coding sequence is TGTGCCAGCAGCTTGACAGGGGGGGTTGAAAAACTGTTTTTT.

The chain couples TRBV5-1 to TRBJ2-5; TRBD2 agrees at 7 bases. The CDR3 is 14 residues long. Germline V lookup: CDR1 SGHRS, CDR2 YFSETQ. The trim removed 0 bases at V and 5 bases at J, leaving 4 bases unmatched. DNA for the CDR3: TGCGCCAGCAGCTTGGAGGCGGGAGAGGAGACCCAGTACTTC. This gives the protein CASSLEAGEETQYF.

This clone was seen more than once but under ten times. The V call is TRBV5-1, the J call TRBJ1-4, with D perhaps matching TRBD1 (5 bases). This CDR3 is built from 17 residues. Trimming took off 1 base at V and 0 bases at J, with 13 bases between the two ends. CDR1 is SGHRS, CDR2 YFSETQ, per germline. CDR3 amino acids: CASSLTGQTSTNEKLFF. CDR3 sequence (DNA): TGCGCCAGCAGCTTGACAGGACAAACCTCAACTAATGAAAAACTGTTTTTT.

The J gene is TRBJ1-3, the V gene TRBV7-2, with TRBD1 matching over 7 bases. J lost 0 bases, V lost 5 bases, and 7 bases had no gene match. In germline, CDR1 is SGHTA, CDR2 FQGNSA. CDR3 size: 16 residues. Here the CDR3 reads CASSGRQGGSGNTIYF. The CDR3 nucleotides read TGTGCCAGCAGCGGACGACAGGGAGGCTCTGGAAACACCATATATTTT.

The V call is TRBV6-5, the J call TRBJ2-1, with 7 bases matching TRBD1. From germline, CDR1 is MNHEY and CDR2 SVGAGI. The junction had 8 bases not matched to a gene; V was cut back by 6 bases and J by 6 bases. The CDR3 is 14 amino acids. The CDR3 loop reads CASRDRQGFNEQFF. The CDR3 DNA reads TGTGCCAGCAGAGATAGACAGGGATTCAATGAGCAGTTCTTC.

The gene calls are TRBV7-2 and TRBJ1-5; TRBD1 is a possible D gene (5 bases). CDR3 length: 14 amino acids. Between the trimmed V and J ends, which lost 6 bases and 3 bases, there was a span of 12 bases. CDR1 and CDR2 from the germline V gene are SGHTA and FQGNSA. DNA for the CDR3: TGTGCCAGCAGGCCCGGGGGTTTCAATCAGCCCCAGCATTTT. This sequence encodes CASRPGGFNQPQHF.

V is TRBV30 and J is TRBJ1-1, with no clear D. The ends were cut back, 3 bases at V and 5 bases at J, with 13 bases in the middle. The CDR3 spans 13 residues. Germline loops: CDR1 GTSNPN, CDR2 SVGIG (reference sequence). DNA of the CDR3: TGTGCCTGGAGGGTACACCCGGGGACTGAAGCTTTCTTT. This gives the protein CAWRVHPGTEAFF.

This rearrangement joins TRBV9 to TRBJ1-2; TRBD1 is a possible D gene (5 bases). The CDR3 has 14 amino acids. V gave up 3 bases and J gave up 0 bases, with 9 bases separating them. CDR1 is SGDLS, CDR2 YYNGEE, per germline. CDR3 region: CASSAPGANYGYTF. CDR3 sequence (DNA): TGTGCCAGCAGCGCCCCGGGGGCTAACTATGGCTACACCTTC.

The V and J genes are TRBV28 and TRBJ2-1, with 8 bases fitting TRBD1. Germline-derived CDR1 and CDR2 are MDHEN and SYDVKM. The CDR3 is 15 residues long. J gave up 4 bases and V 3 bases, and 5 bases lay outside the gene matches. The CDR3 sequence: CASSFQQGVYNEQFF. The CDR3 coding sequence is TGTGCCAGCAGTTTTCAACAGGGGGTGTACAATGAGCAGTTCTTC.

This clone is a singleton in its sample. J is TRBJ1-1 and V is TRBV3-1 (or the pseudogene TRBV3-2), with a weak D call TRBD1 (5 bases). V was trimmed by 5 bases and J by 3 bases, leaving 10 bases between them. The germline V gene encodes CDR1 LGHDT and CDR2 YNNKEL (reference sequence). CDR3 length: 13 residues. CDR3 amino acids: CASSFQTDTEAFF. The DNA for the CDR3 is TGTGCCAGCAGCTTCCAGACAGACACTGAAGCTTTCTTT.

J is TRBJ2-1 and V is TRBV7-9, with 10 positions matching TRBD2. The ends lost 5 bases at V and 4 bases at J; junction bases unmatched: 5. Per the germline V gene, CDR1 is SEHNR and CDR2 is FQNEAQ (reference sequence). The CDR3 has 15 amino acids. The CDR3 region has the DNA TGTGCCAGCAGCGCAGGACTAGCGGAGTACAATGAGCAGTTCTTC. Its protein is CASSAGLAEYNEQFF. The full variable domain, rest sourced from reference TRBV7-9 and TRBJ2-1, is DTGVSQNPRHKITKRGQNVTFRCDPISEHNRLYWYRQTLGQGPEFLTYFQNEAQLEKSRLLSDRFSAERPKGSFSTLEIQRTEQGDSAMYLCASSAGLAEYNEQFFGPGTRLTVL.

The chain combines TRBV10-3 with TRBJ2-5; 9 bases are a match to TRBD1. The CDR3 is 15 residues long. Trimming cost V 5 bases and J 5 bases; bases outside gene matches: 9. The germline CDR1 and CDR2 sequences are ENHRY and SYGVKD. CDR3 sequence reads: CAISSTGGLGETQYF. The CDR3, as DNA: TGTGCCATCAGTTCGACAGGGGGATTGGGGGAGACCCAGTACTTC.